A selection of T cell receptor beta chains follows, all from one sample in a study of blood T cell repertoires in COVID-19. Assay used: immunoSEQ multiplex PCR; TCRdb lists only in-frame clones, some missing. In the table there are over 90,000 clones, approximately 86% of which are singletons. The specimen was peripheral blood. Receptors originate from a woman aged 45 to 65 with COVID-19, enrolled during active disease. Each CDR3 is given with its conserved first and last residue.

>14|TRBV9
CASSASGGGNIQYF
>11|TRBV28
CASSETGEQYF
>15|TRBV2
CASSSDRGDRYGYTF
>15|TRBV6-5
CASSSGQGSTDTQYF
>13|TRBV5-1
CASSTTVEETQYF
>14|TRBV19
CASTRTGLNYGYTF
>15|TRBV5-1
CASRPSGTGSTEAFF
>15|TRBV11-2
CASSIRDKGYNEQFF
>13|TRBV7-9
CASSITGYTEAFF
>14|TRBV7-3
CASSLQSGANVLTF
>17|TRBV30
CAWSVGGGRLARNEQFF
>15|TRBV6-2/TRBV6-3
CASSWGTSLLHGYTF
>15|TRBV28
CASSSPRVGSYEQYF
>15|TRBV2
CASRTGQGKQETQYF
>14|TRBV4-1
CASSQGTGQETQYF
>15|TRBV7-9
CASSLGQGLGETQYF
>14|TRBV7-2
CASSTEGQGFGYTF
>18|TRBV5-4
CASSTELLAGGAINEQFF
>14|TRBV3-1/TRBV3-2
CASSHGGRNGELFF
>12|TRBV10-2
CAGGDRTDTQYF
>11|TRBV19
CASSPGGAQHF
>14|TRBV5-1
CASSLPGLTDTQYF